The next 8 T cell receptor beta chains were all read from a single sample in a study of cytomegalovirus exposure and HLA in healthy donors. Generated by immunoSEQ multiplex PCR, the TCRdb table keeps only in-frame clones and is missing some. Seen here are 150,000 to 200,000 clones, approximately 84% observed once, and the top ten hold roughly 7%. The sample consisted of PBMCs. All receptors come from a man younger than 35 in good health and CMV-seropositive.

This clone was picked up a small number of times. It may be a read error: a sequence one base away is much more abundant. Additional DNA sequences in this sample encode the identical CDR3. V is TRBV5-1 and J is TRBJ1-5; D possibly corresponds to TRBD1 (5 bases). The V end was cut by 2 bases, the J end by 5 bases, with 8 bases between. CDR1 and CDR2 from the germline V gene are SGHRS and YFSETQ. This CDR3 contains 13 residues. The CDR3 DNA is TGCGCCAGCAGCTTTGAAGGGGATCAGCCCCAGCATTTT. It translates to CASSFEGDQPQHF.

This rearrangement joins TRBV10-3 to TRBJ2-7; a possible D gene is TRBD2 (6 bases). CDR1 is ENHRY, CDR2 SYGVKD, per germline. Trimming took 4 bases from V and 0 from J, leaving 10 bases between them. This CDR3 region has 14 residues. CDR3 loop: CAISGGVSSYEQYF. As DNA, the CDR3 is TGTGCCATCAGTGGGGGGGTTAGCTCCTACGAGCAGTACTTC.

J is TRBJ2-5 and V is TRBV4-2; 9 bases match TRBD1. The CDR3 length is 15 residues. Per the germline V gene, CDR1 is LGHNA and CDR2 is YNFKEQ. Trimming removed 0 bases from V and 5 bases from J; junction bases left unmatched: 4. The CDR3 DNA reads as TGTGCCAGCAGCCAAGAGACAGGGGGTAGTGAGACCCAGTACTTC. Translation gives CASSQETGGSETQYF.

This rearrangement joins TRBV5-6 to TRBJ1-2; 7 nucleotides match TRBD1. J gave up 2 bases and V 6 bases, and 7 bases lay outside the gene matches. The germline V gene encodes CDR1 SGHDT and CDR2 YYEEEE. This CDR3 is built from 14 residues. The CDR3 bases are TGTGCCAGCATAAGAGGGGGACAGAACTATGGCTACACCTTC. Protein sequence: CASIRGGQNYGYTF.

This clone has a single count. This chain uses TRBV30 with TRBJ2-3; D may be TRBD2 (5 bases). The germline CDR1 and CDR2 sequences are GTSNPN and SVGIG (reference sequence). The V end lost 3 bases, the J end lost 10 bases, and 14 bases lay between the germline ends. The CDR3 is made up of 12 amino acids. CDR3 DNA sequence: TGTGCCTGGAGCCCCCGAGAGGGTGCGCAGTATTTT. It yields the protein CAWSPREGAQYF.

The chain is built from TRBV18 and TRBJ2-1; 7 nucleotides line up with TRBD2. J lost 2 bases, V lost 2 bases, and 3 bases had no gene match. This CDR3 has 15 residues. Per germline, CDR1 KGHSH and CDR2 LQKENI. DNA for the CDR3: TGTGCCAGCTCACCAAGGCTAGCGGCCTACAATGAGCAGTTCTTC. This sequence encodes CASSPRLAAYNEQFF.

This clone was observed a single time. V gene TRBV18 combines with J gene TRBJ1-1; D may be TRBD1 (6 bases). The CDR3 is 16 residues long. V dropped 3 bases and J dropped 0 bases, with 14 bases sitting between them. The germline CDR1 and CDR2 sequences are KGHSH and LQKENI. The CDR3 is CASSPRGGTMNTEAFF. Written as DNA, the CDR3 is TGTGCCAGCTCACCCCGAGGGGGTACAATGAACACTGAAGCTTTCTTT. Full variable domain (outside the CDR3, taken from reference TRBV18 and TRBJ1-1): NAGVMQNPRHLVRRRGQEARLRCSPMKGHSHVYWYRQLPEEGLKFMVYLQKENIIDESGMPKERFSAEFPKEGPSILRIQQVVRGDSAAYFCASSPRGGTMNTEAFFGQGTRLTVV.

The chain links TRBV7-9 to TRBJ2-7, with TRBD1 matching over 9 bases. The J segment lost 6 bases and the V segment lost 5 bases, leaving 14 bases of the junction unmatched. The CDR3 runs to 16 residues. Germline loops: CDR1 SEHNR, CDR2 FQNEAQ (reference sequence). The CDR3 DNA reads TGTGCCAGCAGCCTCCGGAAGGGACAGGGTCAATCCGAGCAGTACTTC. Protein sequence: CASSLRKGQGQSEQYF.